The clone carrying this TCR beta chain appeared many times. Authors' data handling: By means of reference gene primer amplification, nucleated cell counts were estimated. TCRdb's copy holds only in-frame clones and misses some; the assay was immunoSEQ multiplex PCR. V, J and clone size derive from that table, while D and trimming were established from the DNA sequence. The sample consists of under 300,000 clones, approximately 83% of them appearing once. Per germline, CDR1 SNHLY and CDR2 FYNNEI. The CDR3 runs 12 residues. V lost 5 bases and J lost 4, with 9 bases in between. These data belong to a study of blood T cell repertoires in COVID-19. Looking at the study overall: The origin of the acute and convalescent COVID-19 samples was the United States, Italy and Spain.

Enrollees, roughly 18 to 89 years old, lived in approximately 25 US areas. Participants were placed into cohorts based on the clinical history they reported. Sequencing was performed on PBMCs or T cells enriched from blood (not recorded which). The chain employs TRBV2 and TRBJ2-7; D not certain. This receptor was obtained from a woman in her thirties or forties with acute COVID-19. The CDR3 spells CASSLQQYEQYF. CDR3 bases: TGTGCCAGCAGTCTACAGCAATACGAGCAGTACTTC. Drawing the rest from reference TRBV2 and TRBJ2-7, the complete variable domain is EPEVTQTPSHQVTQMGQEVILRCVPISNHLYFYWYRQILGQKVEFLVSFYNNEISEKSEIFDDQFSVERPDGSNFTLKIRSTKLEDSAMYFCASSLQQYEQYFGPGTRLTVT.